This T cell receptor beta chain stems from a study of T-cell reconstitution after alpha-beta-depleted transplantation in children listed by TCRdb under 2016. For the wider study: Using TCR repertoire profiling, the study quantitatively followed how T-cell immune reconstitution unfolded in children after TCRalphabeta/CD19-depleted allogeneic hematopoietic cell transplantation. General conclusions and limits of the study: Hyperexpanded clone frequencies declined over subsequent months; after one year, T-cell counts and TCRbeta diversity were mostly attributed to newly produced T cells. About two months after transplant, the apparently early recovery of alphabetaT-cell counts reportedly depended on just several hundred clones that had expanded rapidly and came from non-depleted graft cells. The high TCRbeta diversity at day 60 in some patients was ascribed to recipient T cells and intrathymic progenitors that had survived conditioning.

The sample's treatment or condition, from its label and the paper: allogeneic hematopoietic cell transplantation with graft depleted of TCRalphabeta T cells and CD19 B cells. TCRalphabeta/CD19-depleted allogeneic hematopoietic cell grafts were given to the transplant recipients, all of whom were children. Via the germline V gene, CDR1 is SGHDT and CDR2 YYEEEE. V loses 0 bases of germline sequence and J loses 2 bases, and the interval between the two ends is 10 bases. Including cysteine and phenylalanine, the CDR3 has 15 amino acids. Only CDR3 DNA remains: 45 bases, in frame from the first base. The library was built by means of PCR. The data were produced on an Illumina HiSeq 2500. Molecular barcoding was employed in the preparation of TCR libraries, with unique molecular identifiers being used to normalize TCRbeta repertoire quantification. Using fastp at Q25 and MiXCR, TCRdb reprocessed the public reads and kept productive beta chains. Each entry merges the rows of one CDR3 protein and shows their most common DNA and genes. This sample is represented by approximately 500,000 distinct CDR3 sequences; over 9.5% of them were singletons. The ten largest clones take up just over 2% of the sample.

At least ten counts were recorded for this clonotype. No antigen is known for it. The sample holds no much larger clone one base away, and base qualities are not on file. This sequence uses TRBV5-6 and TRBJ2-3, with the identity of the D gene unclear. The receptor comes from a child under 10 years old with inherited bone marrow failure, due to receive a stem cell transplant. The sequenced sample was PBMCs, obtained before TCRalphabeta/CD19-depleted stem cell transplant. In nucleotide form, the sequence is TGTGCCAGCAGCTTGGGTTACCTGCCCACAGATACGCAGTATTTT. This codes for CASSLGYLPTDTQYF.